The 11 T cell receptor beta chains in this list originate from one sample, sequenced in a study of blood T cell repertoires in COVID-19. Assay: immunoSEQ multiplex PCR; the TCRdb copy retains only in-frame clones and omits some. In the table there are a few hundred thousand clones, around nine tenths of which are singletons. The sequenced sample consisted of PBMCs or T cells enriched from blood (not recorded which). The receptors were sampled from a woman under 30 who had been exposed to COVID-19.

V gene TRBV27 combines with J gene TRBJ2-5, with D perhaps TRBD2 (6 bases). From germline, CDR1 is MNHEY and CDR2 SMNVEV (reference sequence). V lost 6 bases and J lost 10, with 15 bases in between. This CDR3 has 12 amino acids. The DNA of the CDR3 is TGTGCCAGCAGCGCCTTCTCGGGGGACCAGTACTTC. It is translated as CASSAFSGDQYF.

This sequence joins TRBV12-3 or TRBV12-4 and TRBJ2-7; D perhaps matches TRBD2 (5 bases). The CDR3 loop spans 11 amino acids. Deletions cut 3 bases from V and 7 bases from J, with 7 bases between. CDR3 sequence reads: CASSFGDEQYF. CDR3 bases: TGTGCCAGCAGTTTCGGGGATGAGCAGTACTTC.

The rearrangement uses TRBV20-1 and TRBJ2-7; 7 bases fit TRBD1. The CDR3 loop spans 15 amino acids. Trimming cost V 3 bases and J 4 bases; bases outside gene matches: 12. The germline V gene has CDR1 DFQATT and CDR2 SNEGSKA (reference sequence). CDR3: CSASPFRTGDYEQYF. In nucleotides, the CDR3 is TGCAGTGCTAGTCCCTTTCGAACAGGGGATTACGAGCAGTACTTC.

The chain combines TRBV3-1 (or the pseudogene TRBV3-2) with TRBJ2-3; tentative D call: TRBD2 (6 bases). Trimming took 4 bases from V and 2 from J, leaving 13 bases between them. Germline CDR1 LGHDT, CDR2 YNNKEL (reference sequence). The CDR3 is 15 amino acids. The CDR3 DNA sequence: TGTGCCAGCAGCCCTCTCGGGCGGGACACAGATACGCAGTATTTT. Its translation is CASSPLGRDTDTQYF.

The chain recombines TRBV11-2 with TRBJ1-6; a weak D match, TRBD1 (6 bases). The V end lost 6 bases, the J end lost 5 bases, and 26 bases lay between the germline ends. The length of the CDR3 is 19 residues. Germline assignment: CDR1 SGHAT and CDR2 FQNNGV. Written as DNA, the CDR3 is TGTGCCAGCAGTAGAACCGCCCTGACAGCCGGGACACATAATTCACCCCTCCACTTT. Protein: CASSRTALTAGTHNSPLHF. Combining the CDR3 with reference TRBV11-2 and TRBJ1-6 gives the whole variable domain EAGVAQSPRYKIIEKRQSVAFWCNPISGHATLYWYQQILGQGPKLLIQFQNNGVVDDSQLPKDRFSAERLKGVDSTLKIQPAKLEDSAVYLCASSRTALTAGTHNSPLHFGNGTRLTVT.

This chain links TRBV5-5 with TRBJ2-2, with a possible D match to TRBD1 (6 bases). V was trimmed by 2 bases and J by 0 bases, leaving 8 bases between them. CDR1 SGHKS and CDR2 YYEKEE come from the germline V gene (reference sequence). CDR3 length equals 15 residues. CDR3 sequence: CASSFRGPNTGELFF. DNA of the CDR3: TGTGCCAGCAGCTTCAGGGGCCCGAACACCGGGGAGCTGTTTTTT.

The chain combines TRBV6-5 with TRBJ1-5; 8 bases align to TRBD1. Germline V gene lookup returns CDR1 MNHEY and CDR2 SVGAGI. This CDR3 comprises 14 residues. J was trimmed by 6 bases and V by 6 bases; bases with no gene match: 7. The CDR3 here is CASRETGVGQPQHF. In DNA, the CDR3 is TGTGCCAGCAGGGAGACAGGGGTCGGTCAGCCCCAGCATTTT.

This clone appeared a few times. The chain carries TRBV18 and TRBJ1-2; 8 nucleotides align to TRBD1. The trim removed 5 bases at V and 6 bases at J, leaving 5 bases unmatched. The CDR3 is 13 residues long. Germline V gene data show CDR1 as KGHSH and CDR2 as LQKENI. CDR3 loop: CASSWDRRDGYTF. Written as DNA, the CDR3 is TGTGCCAGCTCATGGGACAGGAGGGATGGCTACACCTTC.

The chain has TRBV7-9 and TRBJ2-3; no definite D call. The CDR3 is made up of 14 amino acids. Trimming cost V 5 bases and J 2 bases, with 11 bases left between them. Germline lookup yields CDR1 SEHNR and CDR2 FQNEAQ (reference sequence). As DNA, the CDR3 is TGTGCCAGCAGCAGGGTTTCCTACACAGATACGCAGTATTTT. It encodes CASSRVSYTDTQYF.

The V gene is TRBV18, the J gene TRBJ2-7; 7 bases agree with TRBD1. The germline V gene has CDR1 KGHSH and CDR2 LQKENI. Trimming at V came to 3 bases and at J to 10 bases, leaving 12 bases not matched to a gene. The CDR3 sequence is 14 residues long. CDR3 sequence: CASSPETGNKRQYF. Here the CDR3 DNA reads TGTGCCAGCTCACCGGAGACAGGGAACAAAAGACAGTACTTC.

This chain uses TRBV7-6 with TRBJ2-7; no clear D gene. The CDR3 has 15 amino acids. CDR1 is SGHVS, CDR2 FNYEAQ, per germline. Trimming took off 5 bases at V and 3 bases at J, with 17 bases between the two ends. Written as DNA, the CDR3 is TGTGCCAGCAGCCCGACTGCATCGACTGTCTACGAGCAGTACTTC. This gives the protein CASSPTASTVYEQYF.